The clone carrying this T cell receptor (beta chain) was picked up many times. The antigen is not known. The sample belongs to a study of T cells in Graves' hyperthyroidism and ophthalmopathy. TCR beta CDR3 region amplification was performed from RNA transcripts. The HTBI primer set served for first-round RT-PCR of the TCR CDR3. TCRdb ran MiXCR on the multiplex PCR reads and lists one entry per CDR3 protein. The sample carries about 500,000 distinct CDR3 sequences, 15% to 20% recorded once. Exclusion of patients followed from uncontrolled infection, other autoimmune disease, pregnancy or lactation. V dropped 5 bases and J dropped 5 bases, with 9 bases sitting between them. Germline V gene sequence: CDR1 SGHTA, CDR2 FQGNSA. CDR3 length: 12 residues. Study-level results: Most thyroid clonotypes that were expanded above 0.001 also turned up in blood.

V gene TRBV7-2 combines with J gene TRBJ2-5; no clear D gene. The TCR comes from a woman aged 25 to 45 with Graves' ophthalmopathy. The sample consisted of blood. The CDR3 sequence: CASSLEVETQYF. CDR3 DNA sequence: TGTGCCAGCAGCCTAGAAGTGGAGACCCAGTACTTC.